The 17 T cell receptor beta chains given below trace back to one sample, sequenced in a study of T cells in Graves' hyperthyroidism and ophthalmopathy. Amplified regions were TCR beta CDR3 sequences from RNA transcripts. The TCR CDR3 was amplified in a first-round RT-PCR using the HTBI primer set. TCRdb independently ran MiXCR on the multiplex PCR reads; one entry per CDR3 protein. The table records about 500,000 distinct CDR3 sequences, under 15% of them present only once. Sequencing input: blood. The receptors originated from a woman between 18 and 29 years old with Graves' hyperthyroidism.

This clonotype was counted at least ten times. V is TRBV2 and J is TRBJ1-5, with TRBD1 identical over 8 bases. Trimming cost V 4 bases and J 7 bases; bases outside gene matches: 6. The CDR3 extends over 14 amino acids. The germline V gene encodes CDR1 SNHLY and CDR2 FYNNEI. The CDR3 protein is CASSARQGAQPQHF. The CDR3 DNA reads TGTGCCAGCAGTGCACGTCAGGGGGCCCAGCCCCAGCATTTT.

The V call is TRBV6-1, the J call TRBJ2-1; 7 bases align to TRBD2. The CDR3 length is 16 residues. The V gene end was trimmed by 3 bases and the J gene end by 5 bases; junction bases not matched to a gene: 10. The germline gives CDR1 MNHNS, CDR2 SASEGT. The CDR3 bases are TGTGCCAGCAGTGACTTCGGACTAGAAGGTGACAATGAGCAGTTCTTC. As protein: CASSDFGLEGDNEQFF.

This sequence joins TRBV5-1 and TRBJ1-2, with D tentatively TRBD1 (6 bases). Germline CDR1 and CDR2: SGHRS and YFSETQ. This CDR3 comprises 15 residues. The V gene lost 0 bases and the J gene lost 4 bases, with 13 bases spanning the gap. CDR3 nucleotide sequence: TGCGCCAGCAGCTTGGAGCAGGGGCCCACCTATGGCTACACCTTC. Protein sequence: CASSLEQGPTYGYTF.

The count of this clonotype is one. The V and J genes are TRBV19 and TRBJ1-1; D gene uncertain. Germline V lookup: CDR1 LNHDA, CDR2 SQIVND (reference sequence). This CDR3 is 16 amino acids long. V was shortened by 6 bases and J by 2 bases, with 19 bases between the two germline ends. The CDR3 DNA sequence: TGTGCCAGTAGCATGCAGTCGATTAAGGGAAACACTGAAGCTTTCTTT. It is translated as CASSMQSIKGNTEAFF.

The chain carries TRBV7-8 and TRBJ1-5, with D possibly matching TRBD1 (6 bases). This CDR3 has 14 amino acids. With 5 bases removed from V and 7 bases from J, the gap between germline ends came to 15 bases. Germline lookup yields CDR1 SGHVS and CDR2 FQNEAQ. Written as DNA, the CDR3 is TGTGCCAGCAGCGAGAGGGTGGGGGGCCAGCCCCAGCATTTT. This codes for CASSERVGGQPQHF.

This chain joins TRBV5-1 and TRBJ1-2, with a weak D call TRBD1 (6 bases). This CDR3 has 17 residues. Trimming pared 2 bases from V and 8 bases from J, leaving 25 bases between. The germline gives CDR1 SGHRS, CDR2 YFSETQ. CDR3 sequence reads: CASSLGRRTTGFGGYTF. CDR3 bases: TGCGCCAGCAGCTTAGGCCGAAGAACCACAGGGTTTGGGGGCTACACCTTC. Based on the CDR3 plus reference TRBV5-1 and TRBJ1-2, the full variable domain is KAGVTQTPRYLIKTRGQQVTLSCSPISGHRSVSWYQQTPGQGLQFLFEYFSETQRNKGNFPGRFSGRQFSNSRSEMNVSTLELGDSALYLCASSLGRRTTGFGGYTFGSGTRLTVV.

The V gene is TRBV7-9, the J gene TRBJ1-4; D remains ambiguous. Per the germline V gene, CDR1 is SEHNR and CDR2 is FQNEAQ (reference sequence). CDR3 length: 14 residues. Trimming removed 2 bases at V and 8 bases at J, with 12 bases between. CDR3 residues: CASSLTMAEEKLFF. The DNA for the CDR3 is TGTGCCAGCAGCTTAACAATGGCCGAGGAAAAACTGTTTTTT.

This clonotype has a count of ten or more. The chain is built from TRBV3-1 and TRBJ2-7; no firm D call. The germline V and J ends were trimmed by 0 bases and 5 bases, with 14 bases remaining between them. Germline assignment: CDR1 LGHDT and CDR2 YNNKEL (reference sequence). The CDR3 is made up of 15 amino acids. This chain's CDR3 is CASSQDSRRFHEQYF. Here the CDR3 DNA reads TGTGCCAGCAGCCAAGATAGTCGACGGTTTCACGAGCAGTACTTC.

This clonotype was seen a single time. The V gene is TRBV7-2, the J gene TRBJ2-3; the D gene is possibly TRBD1 (5 bases). V was pared by 5 bases and J by 4 bases, with 19 bases between. CDR1 and CDR2 (germline): SGHTA, FQGNSA. This CDR3 contains 16 residues. The CDR3 here is CASSPRQYSSADTQYF. As DNA, the CDR3 is TGTGCCAGCAGCCCCCGACAGTACTCTTCGGCAGATACGCAGTATTTT.

This clonotype was observed at least ten times. The chain has TRBV7-9 and TRBJ2-7; a weak D match, TRBD1 (6 bases). V gave up 5 bases and J gave up 5 bases, with 16 bases separating them. Germline CDR1 SEHNR, CDR2 FQNEAQ (reference sequence). CDR3 length: 14 residues. The CDR3 loop reads CASSTEQGMDEQYF. The CDR3, as DNA: TGTGCCAGCAGCACGGAACAGGGTATGGACGAGCAGTACTTC.

This clonotype was seen at least ten times. This rearrangement joins TRBV3-1 to TRBJ2-3; D is ambiguous. In germline, CDR1 is LGHDT, CDR2 YNNKEL (reference sequence). The CDR3 runs 12 residues. V was clipped by 6 bases and J by 3 bases, with 7 bases between them. The CDR3 DNA sequence: TGTGCCAGCAGTCATTCAACAGATACGCAGTATTTT. Protein: CASSHSTDTQYF.

This clonotype was recorded at least ten times. The chain uses TRBV7-8 and TRBJ2-7; D gene uncertain. Germline V gene data show CDR1 as SGHVS and CDR2 as FQNEAQ. V was trimmed by 1 base and J by 2 bases, leaving 12 bases between them. The CDR3 is 15 residues long. The CDR3 here is CASSLVGGSAYEQYF. Written as DNA, the CDR3 is TGTGCCAGCAGCTTAGTAGGTGGTTCCGCCTACGAGCAGTACTTC.

V gene TRBV20-1 combines with J gene TRBJ2-1; 8 positions match TRBD2. Germline V lookup: CDR1 DFQATT, CDR2 SNEGSKA (reference sequence). Trimming took 0 bases from V and 2 from J; bases not matched to a gene: 9. The CDR3 is made up of 17 amino acids. The CDR3 nucleotides are TGCAGTGCTAGAGATGGCCGAAGCGGGAGTCCCTACAATGAGCAGTTCTTC. As protein: CSARDGRSGSPYNEQFF.

The chain has TRBV7-3 and TRBJ2-5; no definite D call. The germline V gene has CDR1 SGHTA and CDR2 FQGTGA. The CDR3 covers 14 residues. V lost 0 bases and J 11 bases, leaving 16 bases between the germline ends. The DNA of the CDR3 is TGTGCCAGCAGCTTAACCCCGACGGGCACTGTTCAGTACTTC. It codes for CASSLTPTGTVQYF. The full variable domain, its missing parts supplied by reference TRBV7-3 and TRBJ2-5, is GAGVSQTPSNKVTEKGKYVELRCDPISGHTALYWYRQSLGQGPEFLIYFQGTGAADDSGLPNDRFFAVRPEGSVSTLKIQRTERGDSAVYLCASSLTPTGTVQYFGPGTRLLVL.

This clonotype has at least ten counts. The V call is TRBV7-3, the J call TRBJ2-1, with 8 bases lining up with TRBD2. The germline V gene encodes CDR1 SGHTA and CDR2 FQGTGA. CDR3 length: 16 amino acids. The trim removed 2 bases at V and 5 bases at J, leaving 8 bases unmatched. CDR3 protein: CASSLGLTGGDNEQFF. The CDR3 bases are TGTGCCAGCAGCTTAGGTCTAACGGGAGGGGACAATGAGCAGTTCTTC.

There are many counts of this clonotype. The V gene is TRBV5-1, the J gene TRBJ1-4; 9 bases line up with TRBD1. After removal of 3 bases from V and 6 bases from J, the junction contained 3 bases not matched to a gene. The germline V gene encodes CDR1 SGHRS and CDR2 YFSETQ. The CDR3 is made up of 14 amino acids. CDR3 bases: TGCGCCAGCAGCTGGGACAGGGCAGATGAAAAACTGTTTTTT. It is translated as CASSWDRADEKLFF. Supplemented by reference TRBV5-1 and TRBJ1-4, the full variable domain reads KAGVTQTPRYLIKTRGQQVTLSCSPISGHRSVSWYQQTPGQGLQFLFEYFSETQRNKGNFPGRFSGRQFSNSRSEMNVSTLELGDSALYLCASSWDRADEKLFFGSGTQLSVL.

This clonotype was found a few times. This chain links TRBV14 with TRBJ1-1; TRBD1 aligns across 8 bases. From germline, CDR1 is SGHDN and CDR2 FVKESK. V lost 3 bases, J lost 3 bases, and 3 bases stayed unmatched. The CDR3 length is 14 residues. The CDR3 DNA is TGTGCCAGCAGCCAGGACAGGGATTACACTGAAGCTTTCTTT. Translating gives CASSQDRDYTEAFF.